The 5 T cell receptor beta chains presented below share a single source sample, sequenced in a study of vaccination effects on CD4 cells after COVID-19. These receptors' targets are unknown. Profiling relied on immunoSEQ multiplex PCR, and the TCRdb table lists in-frame clones only, not all of them. The sample has tens of thousands of clones, approximately 70% seen once. Ahead of sequencing, the ViraFEST assay grew antigen-specific CD4+ T cells using viral peptide pools. Cultured cells yielded isolated CD4+ T cells after 10 days. Having tested negative for nucleocapsid antibodies, the vaccine recipients showed no prior SARS-CoV-2 infection. The material sequenced was CD4+ T cells from PBMCs cultured with SARS-CoV-2 spike peptides, taken before COVID-19 vaccination. The origin of the receptors is a human donor who received a COVID-19 vaccine.

This clone was seen a handful of times. V is TRBV20-1 and J is TRBJ1-5; no clear D. V was cut by 6 bases and J by 4 bases, with 22 bases left in between. Germline CDR1 reads DFQATT; CDR2 reads SNEGSKA (reference sequence). This CDR3 region has 16 residues. Here the CDR3 reads CSASNNLRAGNQPQHF. The CDR3 DNA is TGCAGTGCCAGTAATAACCTGAGAGCGGGGAATCAGCCCCAGCATTTT.

This clone was recorded a few times. The rearrangement joins TRBV5-1 to TRBJ1-2; a possible D gene is TRBD1 (6 bases). The V end lost 4 bases, the J end lost 4 bases, and 11 bases lay between the germline ends. The CDR3 has 13 residues. Germline V gene lookup returns CDR1 SGHRS and CDR2 YFSETQ. The CDR3 is CASSVDRRYGYTF. The CDR3, as DNA: TGCGCCAGCAGCGTCGACAGGCGCTATGGCTACACCTTC.

The chain uses TRBV18 and TRBJ2-5; 9 nucleotides line up with TRBD1. There are 17 residues in the CDR3. V was pared by 3 bases and J by 7 bases, with 15 bases of the junction left unmatched. Germline values: CDR1 KGHSH, CDR2 LQKENI. CDR3 sequence reads: CASSPGTGKVVYGTQYF. The CDR3 DNA is TGTGCCAGCTCACCCGGGACAGGGAAGGTCGTATACGGGACCCAGTACTTC.

The chain recombines TRBV6-5 with TRBJ2-2, with D hard to call. With 2 bases removed from V and 8 bases from J, the gap between germline ends came to 12 bases. Germline loops: CDR1 MNHEY, CDR2 SVGAGI. The CDR3 spans 14 residues. This chain's CDR3 is CASSYLDHSGELFF. The CDR3 nucleotides are TGTGCCAGCAGTTACCTCGATCACTCGGGGGAGCTGTTTTTT.

The gene calls are TRBV19 and TRBJ2-1; TRBD2 matches at 7 bases. After removal of 7 bases from V and 7 bases from J, the junction contained 10 bases not matched to a gene. From germline, CDR1 is LNHDA and CDR2 SQIVND (reference sequence). CDR3 length: 14 amino acids. This CDR3 is CASTPSGVPNEQFF. The DNA for the CDR3 is TGTGCCAGTACCCCTAGCGGAGTCCCAAATGAGCAGTTCTTC.